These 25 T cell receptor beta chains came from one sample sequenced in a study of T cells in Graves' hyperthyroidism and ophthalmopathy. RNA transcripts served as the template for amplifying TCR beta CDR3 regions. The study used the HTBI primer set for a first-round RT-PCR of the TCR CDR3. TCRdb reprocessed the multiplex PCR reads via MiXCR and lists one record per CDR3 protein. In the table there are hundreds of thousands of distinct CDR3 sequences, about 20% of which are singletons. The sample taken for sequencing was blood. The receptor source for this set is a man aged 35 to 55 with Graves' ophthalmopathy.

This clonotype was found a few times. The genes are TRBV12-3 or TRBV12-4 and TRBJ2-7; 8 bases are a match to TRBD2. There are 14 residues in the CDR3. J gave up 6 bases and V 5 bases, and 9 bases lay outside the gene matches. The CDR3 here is CASSPRGGFGEQYF. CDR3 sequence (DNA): TGTGCCAGCAGTCCCCGGGGGGGTTTCGGCGAGCAGTACTTC.

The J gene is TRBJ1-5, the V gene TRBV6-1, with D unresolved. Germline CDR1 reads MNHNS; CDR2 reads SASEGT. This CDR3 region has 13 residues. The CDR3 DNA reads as TGTGGGTCGGTCCGGACGGGCGGGCAGCCCCAGCATTTT. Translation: CGSVRTGGQPQHF.

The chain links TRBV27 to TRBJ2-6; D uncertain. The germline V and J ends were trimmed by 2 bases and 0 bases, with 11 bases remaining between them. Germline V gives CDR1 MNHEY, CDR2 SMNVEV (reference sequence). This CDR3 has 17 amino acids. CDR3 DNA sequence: TGTGCCAGCAGTTTACTGTTACCCCGCTCTGGGGCCAACGTCCTGACTTTC. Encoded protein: CASSLLLPRSGANVLTF.

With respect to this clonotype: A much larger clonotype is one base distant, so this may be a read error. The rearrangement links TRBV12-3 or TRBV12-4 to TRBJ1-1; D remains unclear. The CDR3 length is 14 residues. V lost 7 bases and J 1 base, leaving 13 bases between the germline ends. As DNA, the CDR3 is TGTGCCAGCACCCTCACAGCGGGGAACACTGAAGCTTTCTTT. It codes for CASTLTAGNTEAFF.

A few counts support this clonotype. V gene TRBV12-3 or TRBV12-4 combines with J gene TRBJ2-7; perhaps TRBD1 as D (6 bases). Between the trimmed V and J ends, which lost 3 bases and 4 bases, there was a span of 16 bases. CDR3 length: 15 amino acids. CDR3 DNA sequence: TGTGCCAGCAGTTTTAGTAATCAGGGGAGTTACGAGCAGTACTTC. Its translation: CASSFSNQGSYEQYF.

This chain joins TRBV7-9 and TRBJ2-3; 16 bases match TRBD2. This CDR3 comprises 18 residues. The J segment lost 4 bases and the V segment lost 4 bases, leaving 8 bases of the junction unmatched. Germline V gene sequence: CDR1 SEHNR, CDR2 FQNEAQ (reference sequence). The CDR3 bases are TGTGCCAGCAGCTCCGGGACTAGCGGGAGGGGGATCGCAGATACGCAGTATTTT. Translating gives CASSSGTSGRGIADTQYF.

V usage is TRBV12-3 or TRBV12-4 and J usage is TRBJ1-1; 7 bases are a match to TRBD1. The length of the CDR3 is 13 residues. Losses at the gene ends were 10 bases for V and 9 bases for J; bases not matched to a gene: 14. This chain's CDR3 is CATTRQGVSKAFF. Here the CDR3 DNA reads TGTGCCACCACAAGACAGGGAGTTAGTAAAGCTTTCTTT.

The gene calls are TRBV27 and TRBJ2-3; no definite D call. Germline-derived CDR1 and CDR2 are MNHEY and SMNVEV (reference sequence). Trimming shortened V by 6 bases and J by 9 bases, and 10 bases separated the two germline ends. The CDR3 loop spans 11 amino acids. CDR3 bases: TGTGCCAGCAGACTCCCCCCGACGCAGTATTTT. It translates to CASRLPPTQYF.

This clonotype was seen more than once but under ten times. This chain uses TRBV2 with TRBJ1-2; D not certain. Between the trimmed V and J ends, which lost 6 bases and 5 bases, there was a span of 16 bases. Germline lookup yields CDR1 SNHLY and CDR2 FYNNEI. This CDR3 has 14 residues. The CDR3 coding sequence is TGTGCCAGCAGCCCTTCCCGGTCAGATTATGGCTACACCTTC. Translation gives CASSPSRSDYGYTF. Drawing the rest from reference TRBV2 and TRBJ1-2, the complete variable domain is EPEVTQTPSHQVTQMGQEVILRCVPISNHLYFYWYRQILGQKVEFLVSFYNNEISEKSEIFDDQFSVERPDGSNFTLKIRSTKLEDSAMYFCASSPSRSDYGYTFGSGTRLTVV.

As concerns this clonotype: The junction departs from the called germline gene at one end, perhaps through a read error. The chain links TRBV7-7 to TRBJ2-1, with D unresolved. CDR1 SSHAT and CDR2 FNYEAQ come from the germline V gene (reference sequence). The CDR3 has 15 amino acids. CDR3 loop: CASSLAYGGANEQFF. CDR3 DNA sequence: TGTGCTAGCAGCTTGGCCTATGGCGGAGCCAATGAGCAGTTCTTC.

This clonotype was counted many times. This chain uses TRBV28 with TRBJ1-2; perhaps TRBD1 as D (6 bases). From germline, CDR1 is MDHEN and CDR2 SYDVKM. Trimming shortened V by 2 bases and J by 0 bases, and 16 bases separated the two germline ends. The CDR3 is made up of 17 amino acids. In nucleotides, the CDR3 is TGTGCCAGCAGTTTACTGTCGACAGGCCGAGCTAACTATGGCTACACCTTC. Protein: CASSLLSTGRANYGYTF.

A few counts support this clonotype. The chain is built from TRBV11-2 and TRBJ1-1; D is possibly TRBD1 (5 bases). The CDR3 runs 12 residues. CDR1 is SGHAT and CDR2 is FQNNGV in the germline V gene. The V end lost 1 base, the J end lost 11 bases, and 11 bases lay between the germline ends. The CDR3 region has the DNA TGTGCCAGCAGCTTAGTAGGACAATGGGCTTTCTTT. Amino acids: CASSLVGQWAFF.

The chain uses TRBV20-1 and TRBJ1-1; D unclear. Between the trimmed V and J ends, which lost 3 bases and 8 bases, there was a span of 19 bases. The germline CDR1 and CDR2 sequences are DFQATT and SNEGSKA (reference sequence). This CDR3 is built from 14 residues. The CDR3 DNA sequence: TGCAGTGCTAGTCCCGGGCCCGTATACCGGGAAGCTTTCTTT. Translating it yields CSASPGPVYREAFF.

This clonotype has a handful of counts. CDR3 sequence reads: CASRRDTSNQPQHF. In DNA form, the CDR3 reads TGTGCCAGCAGGAGGGACACTAGCAATCAGCCCCAGCATTTT. The gene calls are TRBV2 and TRBJ1-5; a possible D gene is TRBD1 (6 bases). Germline lookup yields CDR1 SNHLY and CDR2 FYNNEI. V shed 6 bases and J shed 0 bases, with 9 bases lying between them. This CDR3 spans 14 amino acids.

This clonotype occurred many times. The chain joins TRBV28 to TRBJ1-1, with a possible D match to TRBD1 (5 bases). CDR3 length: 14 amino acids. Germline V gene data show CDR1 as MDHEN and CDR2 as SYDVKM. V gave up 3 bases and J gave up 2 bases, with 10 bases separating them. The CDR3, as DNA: TGTGCCAGCAGTTTGGGGGGGATTAACACTGAAGCTTTCTTT. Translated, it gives CASSLGGINTEAFF.

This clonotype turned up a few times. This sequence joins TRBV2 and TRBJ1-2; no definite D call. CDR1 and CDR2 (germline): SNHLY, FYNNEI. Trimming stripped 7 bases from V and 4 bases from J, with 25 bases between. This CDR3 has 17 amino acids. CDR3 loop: CASKALVSRVYSYGYTF. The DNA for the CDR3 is TGTGCCAGCAAAGCTCTTGTGTCGAGAGTGTATTCCTATGGCTACACCTTC.

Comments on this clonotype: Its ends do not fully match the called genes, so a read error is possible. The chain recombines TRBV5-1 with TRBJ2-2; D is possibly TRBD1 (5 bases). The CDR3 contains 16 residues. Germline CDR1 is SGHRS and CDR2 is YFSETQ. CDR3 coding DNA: TGTGCCAGCAGCTTGGTTCCCCAGGGTCGGACCGGGGAGCTGTTTTTT. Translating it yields CASSLVPQGRTGELFF. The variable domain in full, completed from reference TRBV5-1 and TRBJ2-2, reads KAGVTQTPRYLIKTRGQQVTLSCSPISGHRSVSWYQQTPGQGLQFLFEYFSETQRNKGNFPGRFSGRQFSNSRSEMNVSTLELGDSALYLCASSLVPQGRTGELFFGEGSRLTVL.

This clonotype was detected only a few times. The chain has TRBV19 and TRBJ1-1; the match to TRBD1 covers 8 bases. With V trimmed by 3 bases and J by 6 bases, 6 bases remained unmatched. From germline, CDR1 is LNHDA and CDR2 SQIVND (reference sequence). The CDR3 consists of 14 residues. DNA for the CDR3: TGTGCCAGTAGTATCACGACAGGGGATGCTGAAGCTTTCTTT. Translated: CASSITTGDAEAFF.

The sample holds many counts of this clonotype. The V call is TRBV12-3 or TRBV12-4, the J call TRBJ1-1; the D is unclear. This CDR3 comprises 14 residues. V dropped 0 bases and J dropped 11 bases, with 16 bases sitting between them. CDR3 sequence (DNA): TGTGCCAGCAGTTTAGCGTCAGCCACCGGAGGGGCTTTCTTT. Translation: CASSLASATGGAFF.

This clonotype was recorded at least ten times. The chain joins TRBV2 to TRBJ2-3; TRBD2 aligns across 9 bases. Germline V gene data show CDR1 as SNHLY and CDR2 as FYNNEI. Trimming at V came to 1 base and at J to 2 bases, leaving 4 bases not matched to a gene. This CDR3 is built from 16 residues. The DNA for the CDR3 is TGTGCCAGCAGTGAAGGGGGCGGGAGGGCCACAGATACGCAGTATTTT. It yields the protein CASSEGGGRATDTQYF.

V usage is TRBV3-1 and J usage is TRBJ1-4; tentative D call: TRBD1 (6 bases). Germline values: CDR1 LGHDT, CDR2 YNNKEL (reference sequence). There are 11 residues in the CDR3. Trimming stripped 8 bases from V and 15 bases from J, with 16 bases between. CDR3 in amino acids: CASRRDKAMFF. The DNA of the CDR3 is TGTGCCAGCCGGCGGGACAAAGCGATGTTTTTT.

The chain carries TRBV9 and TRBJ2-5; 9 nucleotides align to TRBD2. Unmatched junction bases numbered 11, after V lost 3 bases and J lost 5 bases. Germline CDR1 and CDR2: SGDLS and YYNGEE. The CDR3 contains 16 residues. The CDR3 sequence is CASSAGLASLGETQYF. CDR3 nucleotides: TGTGCCAGCAGCGCCGGACTAGCGAGCCTAGGGGAGACCCAGTACTTC.

The CDR3 coding sequence is TGTGCCAGCCACCAAGGTCCTACTAGCGGGAGGACCGTGAGTCCGTTCTTC. This codes for CASHQGPTSGRTVSPFF. The genes are TRBV6-2 or TRBV6-3 and TRBJ2-1, with 12 bases aligning to TRBD2. In germline, CDR1 is MNHEY, CDR2 SVGEGT. There are 17 residues in the CDR3. J was trimmed by 15 bases and V by 8 bases; bases with no gene match: 23.

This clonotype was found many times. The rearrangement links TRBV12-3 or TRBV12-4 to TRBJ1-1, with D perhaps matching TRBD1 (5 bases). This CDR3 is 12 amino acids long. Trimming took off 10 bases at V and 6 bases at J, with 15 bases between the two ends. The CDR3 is CATLRVGAEAFF. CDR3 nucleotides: TGTGCCACCCTCAGGGTAGGCGCTGAAGCTTTCTTT.

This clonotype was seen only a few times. The chain's CDR3 is CASSYMRGLNTIYF. In DNA form, the CDR3 reads TGTGCCAGCAGTTATATGAGGGGGCTAAACACCATATATTTT. The rearrangement links TRBV6-6 to TRBJ1-3; 7 bases fit TRBD1. This CDR3 contains 14 residues. CDR1 is MNHNY and CDR2 is SVGAGI in the germline V gene (reference sequence). J was trimmed by 6 bases and V by 3 bases; bases with no gene match: 5.